This entry describes one TCR beta chain. Its cognate antigen has yet to be identified. No base quality information exists; no much larger clone differs at one position. The immunoSEQ Assay, a bias-controlled multiplex PCR, was used to amplify TCRbeta CDR3 regions from genomic DNA. Processing in the source paper ran as follows. The number of nucleated cells in each sample was estimated by amplification of reference gene primers within the assay. Sequence reads were collapsed and filtered to measure the absolute abundance of every unique TCRbeta CDR3 rearrangement. For each sample, productive Simpson clonality was calculated by taking the square root of Simpson's diversity index across productive rearrangements. TCRdb obtained this table from immuneACCESS and retained in-frame rearrangements with V and J assigned. These tables miss some clones; where compared with another copy, unresolved V genes account for less than half of the shortfall, and the remainder is unexplained. That table is the source of V, J and clone size, and D and trimming were worked out from the DNA. Across this sample there are some 120,000 clones, with approximately 91% seen only once. The ten largest clones capture approximately 1.2% of the sample.

This sample stems from a study of blood T cell repertoires in COVID-19 (dated by TCRdb to 2018 to 2020). Context from the whole study: Samples from collaborators originated in the United States, Italy and Spain and spanned both the acute and convalescent phases of COVID-19. Nearly every sample came with metadata listing a de-identified subject ID, COVID-19 status, age in years and sex. The prospective study material was composed of cDNA or gDNA derived from T cells, B-cell-depleted T cells, or PBMCs. The samples were drawn from the first 160 participants of the ongoing ImmuneRACE study and from 950 to 1,500 subjects provided by 6 global collaborators. The repertoires were released in a freely available public database intended as a resource for research on the immune response to SARS-CoV-2. Subjects who had been exposed to COVID-19, were actively infected with it, or had recovered from it provided the deeply sampled blood TCRbeta repertoires that made up the dataset. Where HLA class I and class II types were available, the types were taken from metadata supplied by the sample provider, not from assay-based typing.

From V the trimming removes 4 bases and from J it removes 5 bases, while the gene matches leave 2 bases of the junction unaccounted for. CDR1 and CDR2 were assigned from the germline V gene as KGHSH and LQKENI. From its cysteine to its phenylalanine, the CDR3 spans 13 amino acids. The entry retains the CDR3 DNA only, 39 bases that are in frame from base 1. The collaborating institutions used their own protocols to collect whole blood in K2EDTA tubes. Collaborator samples were shipped for TCRbeta analysis as frozen whole blood, isolated PBMCs, or DNA extracted from either sample type. Summary of the overall study and its limitations: Clinical and demographic metadata were provided uncurated, with the amount varying by source and participant.

The sample consisted of peripheral blood. This clonotype originated in an elderly woman with acute or convalescent COVID-19. The chain joins TRBV18 to TRBJ2-1; 7 middle bases align to TRBD1. In nucleotides, the sequence is TGTGCCAGCTCACACGGACAGGACAATGAGCAGTTCTTC. Its coded protein is CASSHGQDNEQFF.